This note documents a single T cell receptor beta chain sequence. The data belong to a study of cytomegalovirus exposure and HLA in healthy donors. Trimming shortened V by 8 bases and J by 4 bases, and 17 bases separated the two germline ends. CDR1 and CDR2 (germline): SNHLY, FYNNEI. This CDR3 is 14 amino acids long. The PCR contained 60 Vbeta and 13 Jbeta primers. Some clones are missing from TCRdb's copy, which holds only in-frame ones; the method was immunoSEQ multiplex PCR. The data hold roughly 100,000 clones, with more than 60% observed a single time. The chain uses TRBV2 and TRBJ1-2, with D perhaps TRBD1 (6 bases). Material: PBMCs. This receptor was obtained from a man between 18 and 29 years old in good health and CMV-seropositive. CDR3 region: CASLFSGQTYGYTF. CDR3 bases: TGTGCCAGCCTGTTTTCGGGACAAACCTATGGCTACACCTTC.